These T cell receptor beta chains were read from a single sample in a study of blood T cell repertoires in COVID-19. Sequenced by immunoSEQ multiplex PCR; TCRdb stores in-frame clones only, minus some. The sample contains hundreds of thousands of clones, around nine tenths of which appear only once. The sequenced material came from peripheral blood. These receptors were collected from a man between 60 and 70 years old who had recovered from COVID-19. CDR3s include the opening cysteine and the closing phenylalanine or tryptophan. A D gene is named only where the DNA matches it firmly. Clone size, where shown, is once, few, many, or a class for clones that have expanded.

abundance | d_gene | j_gene | v_gene | CDR3aa | CDR3nt
- | TRBD1 | TRBJ1-1 | TRBV7-8 | CASSLAPGGNTEAFF | TGTGCCAGCAGCTTAGCCCCAGGGGGCAACACTGAAGCTTTCTTT
once | - | TRBJ2-3 | TRBV7-2 | CASQHYTDTQYF | TGTGCCAGCCAACATTACACAGATACGCAGTATTTT
- | TRBD1 | TRBJ2-7 | TRBV28 | CASRPTGTGGGEQYF | TGTGCCAGCAGGCCAACCGGGACAGGGGGTGGCGAGCAGTACTTC
once | TRBD2 | TRBJ2-2 | TRBV24-1 | CATQRGVGGELFF | TGTGCCACGCAGCGGGGGGTCGGCGGGGAGCTGTTTTTT
- | TRBD1 | TRBJ1-6 | TRBV4-2 | CASSQGQWNSPLHF | TGTGCCAGCAGCCAGGGACAGTGGAATTCACCCCTCCACTTT
- | - | TRBJ1-2 | TRBV28 | CASSLEARNYGYTF | TGTGCCAGCAGTTTAGAAGCCAGGAACTATGGCTACACCTTC
- | TRBD1 | TRBJ2-3 | TRBV3-1/TRBV3-2 | CASSQDRGSYRGTDTQYF | TGTGCCAGCAGCCAAGATAGGGGTTCTTACAGGGGAACAGATACGCAGTATTTT
- | TRBD1 | TRBJ2-1 | TRBV5-1 | CASSVKTGTGYDEQFF | TGCGCCAGCAGCGTTAAGACCGGGACAGGGTACGATGAGCAGTTCTTC
- | - | TRBJ2-5 | TRBV11-2 | CASSLEALQETQYF | TGTGCCAGCAGCTTAGAAGCACTCCAAGAGACCCAGTACTTC
- | TRBD2 | TRBJ2-1 | TRBV20-1 | CSASRLAGANEQFF | TGCAGTGCTAGTAGGCTAGCGGGGGCAAATGAGCAGTTCTTC
- | - | TRBJ2-4 | TRBV23-1 | CASTWALSMLAKNIQYF | TGCGCCAGCACCTGGGCGTTGTCGATGCTAGCCAAAAACATTCAGTACTTC
- | TRBD1 | TRBJ2-3 | TRBV7-9 | CASSLALTGTARIADTQYF | TGTGCCAGCAGCTTAGCTCTTACCGGGACAGCGAGAATAGCAGATACGCAGTATTTT
- | - | TRBJ2-7 | TRBV7-2 | CASTPRGGGGYEQYF | TGTGCCAGCACCCCAAGGGGGGGAGGTGGTTACGAGCAGTACTTC
few | TRBD1 | TRBJ1-2 | TRBV30 | CAWSVAGGYGYTF | TGTGCCTGGAGTGTCGCAGGGGGTTATGGCTACACCTTC
- | TRBD1 | TRBJ1-2 | TRBV5-1 | CASSLQGDGYTF | TGCGCCAGCAGCCTCCAGGGGGACGGCTACACCTTC
- | - | TRBJ2-7 | TRBV7-8 | CASSSRTYYEQYF | TGTGCCAGCAGCTCGCGGACATATTACGAGCAGTACTTC
- | - | TRBJ1-5 | TRBV18 | CASSNPGNQPQHF | TGTGCCAGCTCAAATCCCGGGAATCAGCCCCAGCATTTT
- | TRBD2 | TRBJ2-5 | TRBV5-8 | CASNLGKAGQETQYF | TGTGCCAGTAACTTGGGGAAAGCGGGACAAGAGACCCAGTACTTC
- | TRBD2 | TRBJ2-1 | TRBV4-3 | CASSQVAGVYNEQFF | TGCGCCAGCAGCCAAGTCGCGGGGGTTTACAATGAGCAGTTCTTC
- | TRBD2 | TRBJ2-1 | TRBV5-1 | CASSLSGRVLNEQFF | TGCGCCAGCAGCTTGAGCGGGAGAGTCCTCAATGAGCAGTTCTTC
once | TRBD2 | TRBJ2-7 | TRBV7-9 | CASRTSGGLREQYF | TGTGCCAGCAGGACTAGCGGGGGCTTAAGAGAGCAGTACTTC
- | - | TRBJ1-6 | TRBV3-1/TRBV3-2 | CASSRGGVSPLHF | TGTGCCAGCAGCCGAGGGGGGGTGTCACCCCTCCACTTT
- | - | TRBJ2-1 | TRBV3-1/TRBV3-2 | CASSQGPFTGSGQFF | TGTGCCAGCAGCCAGGGGCCCTTTACCGGGTCGGGGCAGTTCTTC
- | TRBD2 | TRBJ2-2 | TRBV19 | CASRASGSTGELFF | TGTGCCAGTAGGGCTAGCGGAAGCACCGGGGAGCTGTTTTTT
- | TRBD1 | TRBJ2-3 | TRBV5-6 | CASRSQGSDTQYF | TGTGCCAGCAGATCACAGGGGTCAGATACGCAGTATTTT
- | - | TRBJ2-3 | TRBV29-1 | CSVELGQGTDTQYF | TGCAGCGTTGAATTGGGGCAGGGCACAGATACGCAGTATTTT
- | - | TRBJ2-7 | TRBV4-1 | CASSQGTGQGTSNEQYF | TGCGCCAGCAGCCAAGGAACTGGGCAGGGAACATCGAACGAGCAGTACTTC
- | TRBD2 | TRBJ2-2 | TRBV30 | CAWSVQAGSNTGELFF | TGTGCCTGGAGTGTACAAGCGGGAAGTAACACCGGGGAGCTGTTTTTT
once | - | TRBJ2-6 | TRBV18 | CASSPQQGAGANVLTF | TGTGCCAGCTCCCCACAGCAGGGTGCCGGGGCCAACGTCCTGACTTTC
- | - | TRBJ1-2 | TRBV30 | CACYPGGALPPNYGYTF | TGTGCCTGCTATCCTGGGGGGGCACTACCCCCTAACTATGGCTACACCTTC
few | - | TRBJ1-5 | TRBV29-1 | CSVGVGQFEPQHF | TGCAGCGTTGGCGTGGGGCAGTTCGAACCACAGCATTTT
- | - | TRBJ1-2 | TRBV6-5 | CASSPGTSANYGYTF | TGTGCCAGCAGTCCCGGGACATCAGCTAACTATGGCTACACCTTC
- | - | TRBJ2-1 | TRBV19 | CATLQGTEQFF | TGTGCCACTTTGCAGGGTACTGAGCAGTTCTTC
- | TRBD1 | TRBJ1-4 | TRBV28 | CASRPSKGGVEKLFF | TGTGCCAGCAGGCCTTCGAAAGGGGGCGTCGAAAAACTGTTTTTT
- | TRBD1 | TRBJ1-1 | TRBV3-1/TRBV3-2 | CASSQDARGPNTEAFF | TGTGCCAGCAGCCAAGATGCGAGGGGGCCCAACACTGAAGCTTTCTTT
- | TRBD1 | TRBJ2-1 | TRBV28 | CASSLFRQGANEQFF | TGTGCCAGCAGTTTATTTAGACAGGGGGCTAATGAGCAGTTCTTC
- | TRBD2 | TRBJ2-1 | TRBV5-1 | CASSLAGGTYNEQFF | TGCGCCAGCAGCCTAGCGGGCGGAACCTACAATGAGCAGTTCTTC
- | TRBD1 | TRBJ1-4 | TRBV6-5 | CASREDRVTKLFF | TGTGCCAGCAGGGAGGACAGGGTAACAAAACTGTTTTTT
- | TRBD2 | TRBJ2-3 | TRBV5-4 | CASSQLSGGAADTQYF | TGTGCCAGCAGCCAGTTAAGCGGGGGGGCTGCAGATACGCAGTATTTT
once | TRBD1 | TRBJ1-4 | TRBV4-1 | CASSQVGTGREEKLFF | TGCGCCAGCAGCCAAGTTGGGACAGGGAGGGAAGAAAAACTGTTTTTT
- | - | TRBJ2-2 | TRBV11-3 | CASSQRDRNTGELFF | TGTGCCAGCAGCCAGAGAGACAGGAACACCGGGGAGCTGTTTTTT
- | TRBD1 | TRBJ2-3 | TRBV5-1 | CASSIIQGASTDTQYF | TGCGCCAGCAGCATAATTCAGGGGGCGAGCACAGATACGCAGTATTTT
- | - | TRBJ1-2 | TRBV30 | CAWSVRTASNYGYTF | TGTGCCTGGAGTGTTCGGACAGCATCTAACTATGGCTACACCTTC
- | TRBD1 | TRBJ1-2 | TRBV6-5 | CASSLRDRHGYTF | TGTGCCAGCAGTCTCCGGGACAGACATGGCTACACCTTC
- | TRBD2 | TRBJ2-3 | TRBV27 | CASRVSGNTDTQYF | TGTGCCAGCAGGGTTAGCGGGAACACAGATACGCAGTATTTT
- | - | TRBJ2-2 | TRBV4-1 | CASSQLTGFNTGELFF | TGCGCCAGCAGCCAACTTACAGGATTTAACACCGGGGAGCTGTTTTTT
- | - | TRBJ1-1 | TRBV19 | CASRPPVNTEAFF | TGTGCCAGTAGGCCCCCGGTGAACACTGAAGCTTTCTTT
- | - | TRBJ1-1 | TRBV9 | CASSVGRMNTEAFF | TGTGCCAGCAGCGTGGGCAGAATGAACACTGAAGCTTTCTTT
- | - | TRBJ1-1 | TRBV5-1 | CASSLGAGRLAEAFF | TGCGCCAGCAGCTTGGGAGCGGGAAGGTTAGCTGAAGCTTTCTTT
- | - | TRBJ2-6 | TRBV9 | CASMGGPSGANVLTF | TGTGCCAGCATGGGGGGTCCCTCTGGGGCCAACGTCCTGACTTTC
- | - | TRBJ2-5 | TRBV7-9 | CASSLRGYQETQYF | TGTGCCAGCAGCTTACGGGGGTACCAAGAGACCCAGTACTTC
- | - | TRBJ1-1 | TRBV5-4 | CASSLPKGGDTEAFF | TGTGCCAGCAGCCTTCCCAAAGGGGGTGACACTGAAGCTTTCTTT
- | TRBD2 | TRBJ2-1 | TRBV9 | CASSGTSGSNEQFF | TGTGCCAGCAGCGGGACTAGCGGGAGCAATGAGCAGTTCTTC